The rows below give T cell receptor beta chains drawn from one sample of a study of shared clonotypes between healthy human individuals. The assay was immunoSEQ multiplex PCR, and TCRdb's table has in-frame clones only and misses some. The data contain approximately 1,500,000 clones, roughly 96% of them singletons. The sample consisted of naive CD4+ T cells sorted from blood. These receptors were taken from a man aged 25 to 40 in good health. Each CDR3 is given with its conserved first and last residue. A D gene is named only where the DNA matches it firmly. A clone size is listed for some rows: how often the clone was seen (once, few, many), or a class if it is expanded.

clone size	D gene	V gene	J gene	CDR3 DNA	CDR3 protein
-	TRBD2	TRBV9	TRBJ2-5	TGTGCCAGCAGCGCCAAAGCGGGGGGACGAGAGACCCAGTACTTC	CASSAKAGGRETQYF
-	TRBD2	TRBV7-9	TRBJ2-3	TGTGCCAGCATCGGACTAGCGGGAGAAGGGGCCCCAGATACGCAGTATTTT	CASIGLAGEGAPDTQYF
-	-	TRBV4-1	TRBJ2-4	TGCGCCAGCAGCCCCCACCCGACAGGTGCAGCAAACATTCAGTACTTC	CASSPHPTGAANIQYF
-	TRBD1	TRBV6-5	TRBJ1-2	TGTGCCAGCAGCTCCCCAGGGGGCGCGCCAGGCGGCTACACCTTC	CASSSPGGAPGGYTF
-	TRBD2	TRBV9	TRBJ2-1	TGTGCCAGCAGCGTAGACTCTCTAGCGGGAGGGCCTTACAATGAGCAGTTCTTC	CASSVDSLAGGPYNEQFF
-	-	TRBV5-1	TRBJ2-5	TGCGCCAGCAGCCTTCAGTCCAGGGACGGAGAGACCCAGTACTTC	CASSLQSRDGETQYF
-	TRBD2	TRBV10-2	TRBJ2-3	TGCGCCAGCGGTTCTGTGGGAGGGAGCACAGATACGCAGTATTTT	CASGSVGGSTDTQYF
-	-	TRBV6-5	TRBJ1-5	TGTGCCAGCAGCCGCACAGGGTATAATCAGCCCCAGCATTTT	CASSRTGYNQPQHF
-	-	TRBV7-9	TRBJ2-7	TGTGCCAGCAGCACGGCCGGGACCACGGGCGAGCAGTACTTC	CASSTAGTTGEQYF
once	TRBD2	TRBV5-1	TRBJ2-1	TGCGCCAGCAGCCCCCGCGGGGGGGATGAGCAGTTCTTC	CASSPRGGDEQFF
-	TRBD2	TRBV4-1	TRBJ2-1	TGCGCCAGCAGCCCCCCCCGCGGGAGCCCCTACAATGAGCAGTTCTTC	CASSPPRGSPYNEQFF
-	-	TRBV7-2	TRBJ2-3	TGTGCCAGCAGCGGAAGTCCCGGAGGGGCAGATACGCAGTATTTT	CASSGSPGGADTQYF
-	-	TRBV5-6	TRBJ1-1	TGTGCCAGCAGCTTGGAGGAGGTTGAGGGCACTGAAGCTTTCTTT	CASSLEEVEGTEAFF
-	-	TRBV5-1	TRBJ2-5	TGCGCCAGCAGCCCCTTAGGAGGGTCCGAAGAGACCCAGTACTTC	CASSPLGGSEETQYF
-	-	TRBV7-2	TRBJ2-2	TGTGCCAGCAGCTTCTCCGGGGTTAGATTGGGAAATGGGGAGCTGTTTTTT	CASSFSGVRLGNGELFF
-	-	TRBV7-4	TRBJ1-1	TGTGCCAGCAGCCGATTTAACAGTAACACTGAAGCTTTCTTT	CASSRFNSNTEAFF
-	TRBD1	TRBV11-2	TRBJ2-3	TGTGCCAGCAGCCCAGGACAGGGCTTCCAAGATACGCAGTATTTT	CASSPGQGFQDTQYF